Here is one T cell receptor (beta chain) with its context. Its antigen is as yet unknown. This specimen comes from a study of shared clonotypes between healthy human individuals. In the study overall: Donors had three CD4 naive, three CD4 memory, two CD8 naive and one CD8 memory plate apiece. Regarding the study as a whole: Naive CD4 clonotypes overlapped across several donors at around 5%.

CD4+ cells underwent separation, giving CD45RA+ naive and CD45RA-negative memory subsets. Sorted-subset replicate PCRs used 200 ng DNA, approximately 27,000 T cell genomes. Sequenced by immunoSEQ multiplex PCR; TCRdb stores in-frame clones only, minus some. Among fewer than 3 million clones listed, about 90% were seen once. V was pared by 2 bases and J by 0 bases, with 12 bases of the junction left unmatched. CDR1 SGHAT and CDR2 FQNNGV come from the germline V gene. The CDR3 extends over 18 amino acids. The clonotype comes from a man younger than 35 in good health. Some clones in this sample may be carry-over from other donors' samples. This chain connects TRBV11-2 to TRBJ1-2; TRBD1 aligns across 7 bases. Material for sequencing was naive CD4+ T cells from PBMCs. The subset denotes: CD45RA+ positively selected. The CDR3 nucleotides are TGTGCCAGCAGCTTAAAAACTACAGGGGCCCTTTCTAACTATGGCTACACCTTC. It specifies CASSLKTTGALSNYGYTF. The variable domain in full, completed from reference TRBV11-2 and TRBJ1-2, reads EAGVAQSPRYKIIEKRQSVAFWCNPISGHATLYWYQQILGQGPKLLIQFQNNGVVDDSQLPKDRFSAERLKGVDSTLKIQPAKLEDSAVYLCASSLKTTGALSNYGYTFGSGTRLTVV.